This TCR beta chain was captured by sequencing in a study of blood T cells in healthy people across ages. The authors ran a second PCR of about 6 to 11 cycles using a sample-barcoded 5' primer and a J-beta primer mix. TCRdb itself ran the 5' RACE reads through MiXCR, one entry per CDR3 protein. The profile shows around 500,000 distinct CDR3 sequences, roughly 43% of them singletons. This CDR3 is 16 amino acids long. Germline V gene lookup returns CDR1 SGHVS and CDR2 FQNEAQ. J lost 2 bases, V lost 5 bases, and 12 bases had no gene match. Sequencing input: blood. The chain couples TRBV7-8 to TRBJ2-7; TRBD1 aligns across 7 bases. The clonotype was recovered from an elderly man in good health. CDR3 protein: CASSIQGWGKTYEQYF. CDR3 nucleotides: TGTGCCAGCAGCATACAGGGGTGGGGGAAAACCTACGAGCAGTACTTC.